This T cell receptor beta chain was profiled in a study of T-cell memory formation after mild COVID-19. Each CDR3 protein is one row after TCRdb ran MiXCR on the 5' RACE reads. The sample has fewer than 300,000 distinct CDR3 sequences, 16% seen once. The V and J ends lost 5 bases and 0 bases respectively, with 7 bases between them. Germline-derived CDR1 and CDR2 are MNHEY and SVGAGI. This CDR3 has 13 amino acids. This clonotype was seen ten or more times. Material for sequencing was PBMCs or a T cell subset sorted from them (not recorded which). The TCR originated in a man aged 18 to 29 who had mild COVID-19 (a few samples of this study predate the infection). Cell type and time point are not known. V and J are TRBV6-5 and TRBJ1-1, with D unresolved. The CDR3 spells CASSHHLNTEAFF. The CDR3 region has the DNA TGTGCCAGCAGTCACCACTTGAACACTGAAGCTTTCTTT.